These 14 T cell receptor beta chains originate from one sample sequenced in a study of CD8+CD57+ T cells in acquired aplastic anemia. Genomic DNA, serving as template, underwent TCR beta VDJ and CDR3 profiling. TCRdb called the reads again in MiXCR, with one record for every CDR3 protein. This table has about 190,000 distinct CDR3 sequences, approximately 52% appearing once. The sample taken for sequencing was sorted CD4+, CD8+, or CD8+CD57+ T cells (not recorded which) from PBMCs. The source is a human donor in good health, serving as a control.

The chain recombines TRBV18 with TRBJ1-5; D may be TRBD1 (6 bases). Trimming removed 0 bases at V and 7 bases at J, with 13 bases between. The CDR3 is made up of 15 amino acids. Germline V gives CDR1 KGHSH, CDR2 LQKENI. CDR3 sequence reads: CASSPPQGPGQPQHF. The CDR3 DNA sequence: TGTGCCAGCTCACCACCGCAGGGGCCGGGACAGCCCCAGCATTTT.

The chain carries TRBV5-8 and TRBJ2-5, with D uncertain. The V end was cut by 4 bases, the J end by 5 bases, with 12 bases between. Germline V lookup: CDR1 SGHTS, CDR2 YDEGEE. The CDR3 is 13 amino acids. The CDR3 DNA reads TGTGCCAGCAGCCTGACTGACTTGGAGACCCAGTACTTC. Translating gives CASSLTDLETQYF.

In this sample, this clonotype turned up many times. The chain combines TRBV29-1 with TRBJ2-1; D perhaps matches TRBD2 (6 bases). Deletions cut 8 bases from V and 4 bases from J, with 18 bases between. Germline V CDR1 and CDR2: SQVTM, ANQGSEA. CDR3 size: 14 residues. The CDR3 DNA reads TGCAGCTCTATGGAGGGGACGTCTTACAATGAGCAGTTCTTC. This translates into CSSMEGTSYNEQFF.

J is TRBJ1-5 and V is TRBV2; 8 bases align to TRBD1. Per the germline V gene, CDR1 is SNHLY and CDR2 is FYNNEI. This CDR3 region has 16 residues. V lost 1 base to trimming and J lost 0 bases; unmatched junction nucleotides: 2. The CDR3 nucleotides read TGTGCCAGCAGTGAAGGGACAGGGCTTAGCAATCAGCCCCAGCATTTT. As protein: CASSEGTGLSNQPQHF.

This clonotype has just a few counts. The rearrangement links TRBV6-2 or TRBV6-3 to TRBJ1-2; 7 nucleotides align to TRBD1. Germline V lookup: CDR1 MNHEY, CDR2 SVGEGT. The CDR3 length is 13 residues. Trimming cost V 0 bases and J 12 bases; bases outside gene matches: 7. The CDR3 loop is CASSYSTGNRHTF. CDR3 DNA sequence: TGTGCCAGCAGTTACTCGACAGGGAATAGGCACACCTTC.

This clonotype appeared once. The chain has TRBV5-4 and TRBJ1-4, with TRBD1 identical over 7 bases. Per the germline V gene, CDR1 is SGHNT and CDR2 is YYREEE (reference sequence). The CDR3 runs 16 residues. With V trimmed by 1 base and J by 8 bases, 11 bases remained unmatched. The CDR3 DNA reads as TGTGCCAGCAGCTTGATAGGAGGGGGCGCGAGGGAAAAACTGTTTTTT. Amino acid sequence: CASSLIGGGAREKLFF.

This clonotype was observed at least ten times. The chain is built from TRBV6-6 and TRBJ2-2; possible D gene TRBD1, 5 bases. CDR1 is MNHNY, CDR2 SVGAGI, per germline (reference sequence). Trimming pared 6 bases from V and 1 base from J, leaving 9 bases between. CDR3 length: 14 residues. The CDR3 loop reads CASSITGNTGELFF. CDR3 sequence (DNA): TGTGCCAGCAGCATAACAGGGAACACCGGGGAGCTGTTTTTT.

This clonotype was detected once. This chain joins TRBV7-8 and TRBJ2-5; no clear D. The CDR3 loop spans 14 amino acids. Trimming removed 3 bases from V and 1 base from J, with 9 bases in between. CDR1 and CDR2 (germline): SGHVS, FQNEAQ. CDR3 DNA: TGTGCCAGCAGCTTCTTCCCCAGCCAAGAGACCCAGTACTTC. Residues: CASSFFPSQETQYF.

This clonotype was observed at least ten times. The V and J genes are TRBV4-3 and TRBJ2-5, with 8 bases lining up with TRBD2. In germline, CDR1 is LGHNA, CDR2 YSLEER. V lost 0 bases, J lost 2 bases, and 5 bases stayed unmatched. This CDR3 comprises 16 residues. In DNA form, the CDR3 reads TGCGCCAGCAGCCAAGAAGCCCGGGGGGGGCAAGAGACCCAGTACTTC. This gives the protein CASSQEARGGQETQYF.

As concerns this clonotype: Relative to the germline gene, one junction end is altered; a read error may explain this. J is TRBJ2-1 and V is TRBV10-3; 10 bases are a match to TRBD2. The CDR3 covers 18 residues. CDR1 is ENHRY and CDR2 is SYGVKD in the germline V gene. DNA for the CDR3: TGTGCCAGCAGTTACTTGAGCGGGGGGGCTAGCTCCTACAATGAGCAGTTCTTC. Protein product: CASSYLSGGASSYNEQFF.

The chain uses TRBV6-6 and TRBJ2-7; the match to TRBD1 covers 7 bases. The germline V gene has CDR1 MNHNY and CDR2 SVGAGI (reference sequence). The CDR3 length is 14 residues. Unmatched junction bases numbered 13, after V lost 11 bases and J lost 3 bases. The chain's CDR3 is CALAPGQNFYEQYF. The CDR3 nucleotides read TGTGCCTTAGCCCCGGGACAGAATTTCTACGAGCAGTACTTC.

The rearrangement uses TRBV29-1 and TRBJ2-7; D remains ambiguous. Per the germline V gene, CDR1 is SQVTM and CDR2 is ANQGSEA. The CDR3 loop spans 12 amino acids. The V end was cut by 3 bases, the J end by 3 bases, with 9 bases between. CDR3: CSVEVWGYEQYV. DNA of the CDR3: TGCAGCGTTGAGGTCTGGGGCTACGAGCAGTACGTC.

This chain connects TRBV6-2 or TRBV6-3 to TRBJ1-4; D ambiguous. Trimming stripped 6 bases from V and 8 bases from J, with 16 bases between. CDR1 MNHEY and CDR2 SVGEGT come from the germline V gene. This CDR3 contains 14 residues. CDR3 sequence reads: CASRARTFSEKLFF. CDR3 coding DNA: TGTGCCAGCAGAGCACGGACTTTCTCCGAAAAACTGTTTTTT.

The rearrangement joins TRBV20-1 to TRBJ2-3, with 12 bases lining up with TRBD2. The junction had 3 bases not matched to a gene; V was cut back by 5 bases and J by 3 bases. From germline, CDR1 is DFQATT and CDR2 SNEGSKA (reference sequence). There are 14 residues in the CDR3. CDR3 sequence reads: CSAPGTSGTDTQYF. The CDR3 DNA reads TGCAGTGCTCCCGGGACTAGCGGGACAGATACGCAGTATTTT.